Each of the 25 T cell receptor beta chains below was sequenced from the same sample in a study of blood T cell repertoires in COVID-19. Assay used: immunoSEQ multiplex PCR; TCRdb lists only in-frame clones, some missing. The profile shows roughly 40,000 clones, 70% to 90% of them singletons. The specimen was peripheral blood. The receptors originated from a human donor in a cohort sampled during active COVID-19.

The chain recombines TRBV7-2 with TRBJ2-1; D may be TRBD1 (6 bases). The CDR3 contains 17 residues. Germline loops: CDR1 SGHTA, CDR2 FQGNSA. The V end lost 6 bases, the J end lost 2 bases, and 20 bases lay between the germline ends. CDR3: CASSVISGTRTYNEQFF. The DNA of the CDR3 is TGTGCCAGCAGTGTAATATCCGGGACACGGACCTACAATGAGCAGTTCTTC.

The rearrangement uses TRBV25-1 and TRBJ1-4; perhaps TRBD1 as D (6 bases). Trimming removed 2 bases at V and 5 bases at J, with 9 bases between. CDR1 is MGHDK, CDR2 SYGVNS, per germline. The CDR3 spans 14 residues. The CDR3: CASSEPGANEKLFF. DNA of the CDR3: TGTGCCAGCAGTGAACCAGGGGCGAATGAAAAACTGTTTTTT.

V gene TRBV7-2 combines with J gene TRBJ1-5; D remains ambiguous. CDR1 is SGHTA, CDR2 FQGNSA, per germline. Trimming removed 3 bases at V and 0 bases at J, with 12 bases between. The CDR3 extends over 16 amino acids. The CDR3 DNA follows: TGTGCCAGCAGCTTTTCGGGAGTGTATAGCAATCAGCCCCAGCATTTT. Translated, it gives CASSFSGVYSNQPQHF.

The chain carries TRBV13 and TRBJ2-3; 11 nucleotides match TRBD2. Unmatched junction bases numbered 10, after V lost 7 bases and J lost 4 bases. The CDR3 has 16 residues. Per the germline V gene, CDR1 is PRHDT and CDR2 is FYEKMQ (reference sequence). CDR3 nucleotide sequence: TGTGCCAGCACCCACAGGGCTAGCGGGGGGCCAGATACGCAGTATTTT. This sequence encodes CASTHRASGGPDTQYF. Full variable domain (outside the CDR3, taken from reference TRBV13 and TRBJ2-3): AAGVIQSPRHLIKEKRETATLKCYPIPRHDTVYWYQQGPGQDPQFLISFYEKMQSDKGSIPDRFSAQQFSDYHSELNMSSLELGDSALYFCASTHRASGGPDTQYFGPGTRLTVL.

This rearrangement joins TRBV11-3 to TRBJ2-1; D may be TRBD2 (5 bases). V gave up 5 bases and J gave up 10 bases, with 27 bases separating them. This CDR3 spans 17 amino acids. Germline loops: CDR1 SGHNT, CDR2 YENEEA. CDR3 in DNA: TGTGCCAGCAGCGCCCGGACTGGGCCAAGGAATGTTATGGAGCAGTTCTTC. This encodes CASSARTGPRNVMEQFF.

The chain couples TRBV18 to TRBJ1-6, with TRBD1 matching 7 bases. This CDR3 spans 15 amino acids. V shed 5 bases and J 7 bases; nucleotides not matched to a gene: 8. Per germline, CDR1 KGHSH and CDR2 LQKENI. CDR3 coding DNA: TGTGCCAGCTCAGGGACACAGGGGCGGAATTCACCCCTCCACTTT. Protein product: CASSGTQGRNSPLHF.

The chain has TRBV6-6 and TRBJ1-5; TRBD1 matches at 7 bases. V dropped 2 bases and J dropped 0; count of bases not matched to a gene: 4. Germline V lookup: CDR1 MNHNY, CDR2 SVGAGI (reference sequence). The CDR3 has 16 residues. In DNA form, the CDR3 reads TGTGCCAGCAGTTACCGGGACAGCTATAGCAATCAGCCCCAGCATTTT. Protein product: CASSYRDSYSNQPQHF.

V and J are TRBV6-5 and TRBJ2-1; 8 bases align to TRBD2. Germline lookup yields CDR1 MNHEY and CDR2 SVGAGI. The CDR3 sequence is 16 residues long. V trimming: 0 bases; J trimming: 5 bases; junction bases outside the gene matches: 6. The CDR3 loop reads CASSYSQRGLHNEQFF. CDR3 nucleotides: TGTGCCAGCAGTTACTCGCAGCGGGGGTTGCACAATGAGCAGTTCTTC.

The rearrangement joins TRBV7-2 to TRBJ1-3; D remains unclear. V gave up 3 bases and J gave up 0 bases, with 6 bases separating them. Germline values: CDR1 SGHTA, CDR2 FQGNSA. CDR3 length equals 14 residues. The CDR3 coding sequence is TGTGCCAGCAGCTTGAGCCTCTCTGGAAACACCATATATTTT. Translation: CASSLSLSGNTIYF.

The gene calls are TRBV19 and TRBJ2-7; perhaps TRBD2 as D (6 bases). V lost 10 bases, J lost 0 bases, and 19 bases lay in between. The germline V gene has CDR1 LNHDA and CDR2 SQIVND (reference sequence). This CDR3 contains 15 residues. The DNA for the CDR3 is TGTGCCACCAAGCCACTCGGGGGAAGCTCCTACGAGCAGTACTTC. Translation: CATKPLGGSSYEQYF.

J is TRBJ1-2 and V is TRBV5-4; 10 nucleotides align to TRBD1. V gave up 4 bases and J gave up 7 bases; unmatched junction bases: 4. In germline, CDR1 is SGHNT, CDR2 YYREEE (reference sequence). This CDR3 spans 13 amino acids. The CDR3 protein is CASSGDRGRGYTF. The CDR3 DNA reads TGTGCCAGCAGCGGGGACAGGGGACGTGGCTACACCTTC.

This clone turned up a few times. The chain joins TRBV29-1 to TRBJ1-2; 8 bases are shared with TRBD1. Germline CDR1 is SQVTM and CDR2 is ANQGSEA. Germline trimming cut 0 bases from V and 6 bases from J; bases unmatched to any gene: 6. The CDR3 consists of 14 residues. The DNA for the CDR3 is TGCAGCGTTGAAGATCTCAGGGGGCAGAATGGCTACACCTTC. This sequence encodes CSVEDLRGQNGYTF. Drawing the rest from reference TRBV29-1 and TRBJ1-2, the complete variable domain is SAVISQKPSRDICQRGTSLTIQCQVDSQVTMMFWYRQQPGQSLTLIATANQGSEATYESGFVIDKFPISRPNLTFSTLTVSNMSPEDSSIYLCSVEDLRGQNGYTFGSGTRLTVV.

In this sample, this clone turned up a few times. This chain joins TRBV9 and TRBJ2-1, with TRBD2 identical over 11 bases. This CDR3 is 18 amino acids long. After removal of 2 bases from V and 3 bases from J, the junction contained 10 bases not matched to a gene. In germline, CDR1 is SGDLS, CDR2 YYNGEE. The CDR3 DNA reads as TGTGCCAGCAGCGTGGATGATAGCGGGAGGGCCGTCTACAATGAGCAGTTCTTC. It translates to CASSVDDSGRAVYNEQFF.

This clone appeared a single time. The chain couples TRBV19 to TRBJ1-5; D may be TRBD1 (6 bases). The CDR3 totals 14 residues. The ends were cut back, 7 bases at V and 6 bases at J, with 16 bases in the middle. Germline assignment: CDR1 LNHDA and CDR2 SQIVND (reference sequence). The CDR3 is CASTQGGVIQPQHF. For the CDR3, the DNA is TGTGCCAGTACCCAAGGGGGAGTAATTCAGCCCCAGCATTTT.

V and J are TRBV25-1 and TRBJ2-1; TRBD2 agrees at 14 bases. Trimming took 7 bases from V and 6 from J; bases not matched to a gene: 8. The germline CDR1 and CDR2 sequences are MGHDK and SYGVNS. CDR3 length: 16 amino acids. CDR3 residues: CASTAPGTSGSNEQFF. CDR3 nucleotide sequence: TGTGCCAGCACCGCCCCCGGGACTAGCGGGAGCAATGAGCAGTTCTTC.

V and J are TRBV7-8 and TRBJ2-1, with D hard to call. The CDR3 extends over 15 amino acids. Per the germline V gene, CDR1 is SGHVS and CDR2 is FQNEAQ. Trimming shortened V by 1 base and J by 9 bases, and 16 bases separated the two germline ends. The CDR3 protein is CASSLDSRKNGEQFF. CDR3 DNA sequence: TGTGCCAGCAGCTTAGACTCCCGAAAAAACGGTGAGCAGTTCTTC.

The chain is built from TRBV7-2 and TRBJ2-1; 9 bases are a match to TRBD2. CDR3 length: 17 residues. Per germline, CDR1 SGHTA and CDR2 FQGNSA. The ends lost 5 bases at V and 3 bases at J; junction bases unmatched: 11. The CDR3 nucleotides read TGTGCCAGCAGCCCACGACTAGCGGCACAGGTCTACAATGAGCAGTTCTTC. Amino acids: CASSPRLAAQVYNEQFF.

In its sample, this clone was seen a few times. The chain recombines TRBV3-1 (or the pseudogene TRBV3-2) with TRBJ1-6; 7 bases agree with TRBD1. The trim removed 1 base at V and 9 bases at J, leaving 3 bases unmatched. The CDR3 runs to 14 residues. CDR1 and CDR2 (germline): LGHDT, YNNKEL (reference sequence). This chain's CDR3 is CASSQVRQGSPLHF. The CDR3 bases are TGTGCCAGCAGCCAAGTACGACAGGGTTCACCCCTCCACTTT.

This clone has only a few counts. V and J are TRBV6-5 and TRBJ1-5; D unclear. Trimming stripped 6 bases from V and 4 bases from J, with 10 bases between. Germline-derived CDR1 and CDR2 are MNHEY and SVGAGI. CDR3 length: 13 amino acids. CDR3 protein: CASSPGPNQPQHF. Here the CDR3 DNA reads TGTGCCAGCAGCCCAGGTCCGAATCAGCCCCAGCATTTT.

This chain connects TRBV11-2 to TRBJ2-3, with 7 bases aligning to TRBD2. The germline CDR1 and CDR2 sequences are SGHAT and FQNNGV. This CDR3 is 15 amino acids long. V dropped 4 bases and J dropped 3; count of bases not matched to a gene: 7. For the CDR3, the DNA is TGTGCCAGCAGCTCAACATTGGGGGGGACAGATACGCAGTATTTT. Translated: CASSSTLGGTDTQYF.

V is TRBV28 and J is TRBJ2-7, with 16 bases that match TRBD2. The trim removed 5 bases at V and 0 bases at J, leaving 7 bases unmatched. The CDR3 sequence is 18 residues long. The germline CDR1 and CDR2 sequences are MDHEN and SYDVKM. The CDR3 nucleotides are TGTGCCAGCAGTCAAACCGGGACTAGCGGGAGGGCCTCCTACGAGCAGTACTTC. Amino acids: CASSQTGTSGRASYEQYF.

V is TRBV9 and J is TRBJ1-2; tentatively, D is TRBD1 (6 bases). Per the germline V gene, CDR1 is SGDLS and CDR2 is YYNGEE. Trimming took off 4 bases at V and 8 bases at J, with 15 bases between the two ends. This CDR3 region has 13 residues. CDR3 DNA sequence: TGTGCCAGCAGCCCCCGGACAGAGGGAGGCTACACCTTC. Translating it yields CASSPRTEGGYTF.

The sample holds a few counts of this clone. The rearrangement uses TRBV18 and TRBJ1-2; possibly TRBD1 for D (5 bases). The length of the CDR3 is 16 residues. CDR1 and CDR2 (germline): KGHSH, LQKENI. The V and J ends lost 3 bases and 2 bases respectively, with 16 bases between them. The CDR3 sequence: CASSPRVPGENYGYTF. CDR3 nucleotides: TGTGCCAGCTCACCCAGGGTTCCGGGGGAAAACTATGGCTACACCTTC.

The chain is built from TRBV19 and TRBJ2-7; 8 bases are a match to TRBD1. Trimming took 6 bases from V and 5 from J; bases not matched to a gene: 9. There are 14 residues in the CDR3. CDR1 LNHDA and CDR2 SQIVND come from the germline V gene (reference sequence). The CDR3 sequence is CASRVTGAGDEQYF. The DNA of the CDR3 is TGTGCCAGTAGGGTGACAGGGGCTGGAGACGAGCAGTACTTC.

The DNA for the CDR3 is TGTGCCTGGAGTGCCCTGGCGGGAAGGGACACTGAAGCTTTCTTT. Protein sequence: CAWSALAGRDTEAFF. The chain has TRBV30 and TRBJ1-1, with D uncertain. V was pared by 1 base and J by 3 bases, with 15 bases between. Germline V lookup: CDR1 GTSNPN, CDR2 SVGIG (reference sequence). The CDR3 is 15 residues long.